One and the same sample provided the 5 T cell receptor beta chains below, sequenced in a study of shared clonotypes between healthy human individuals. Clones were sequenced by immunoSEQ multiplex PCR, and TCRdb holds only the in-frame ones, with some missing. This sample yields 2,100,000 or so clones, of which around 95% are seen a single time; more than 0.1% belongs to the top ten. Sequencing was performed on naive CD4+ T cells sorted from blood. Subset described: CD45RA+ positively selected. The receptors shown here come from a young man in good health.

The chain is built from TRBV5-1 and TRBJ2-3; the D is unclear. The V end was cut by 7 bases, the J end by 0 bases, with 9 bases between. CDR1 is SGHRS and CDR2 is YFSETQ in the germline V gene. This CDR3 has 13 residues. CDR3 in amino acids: CASGLWSTDTQYF. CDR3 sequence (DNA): TGCGCCAGCGGCCTTTGGAGCACAGATACGCAGTATTTT.

CDR3 sequence reads: CASSLQFGETQYF. The CDR3 bases are TGTGCCAGCAGCTTACAGTTTGGGGAGACCCAGTACTTC. The chain joins TRBV7-9 to TRBJ2-5; unclear D gene. Germline V gene sequence: CDR1 SEHNR, CDR2 FQNEAQ (reference sequence). The CDR3 is 13 residues long. Trimming took 2 bases from V and 5 from J, leaving 9 bases between them.

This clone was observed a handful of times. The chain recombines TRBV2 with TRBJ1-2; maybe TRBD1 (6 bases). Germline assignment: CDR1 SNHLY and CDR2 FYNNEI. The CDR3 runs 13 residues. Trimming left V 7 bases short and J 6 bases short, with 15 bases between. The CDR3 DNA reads TGTGCCAGCACAGGGGATGGGAGTAATGGCTACACCTTC. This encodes CASTGDGSNGYTF.

This chain's CDR3 is CASRLGGRNANVLTF. In nucleotides, the CDR3 is TGTGCCAGCAGGTTAGGCGGCAGGAATGCCAACGTCCTGACTTTC. The V call is TRBV28, the J call TRBJ2-6; D remains unclear. This CDR3 has 15 residues. Germline CDR1 reads MDHEN; CDR2 reads SYDVKM. The germline V and J ends were trimmed by 6 bases and 7 bases, with 16 bases remaining between them.

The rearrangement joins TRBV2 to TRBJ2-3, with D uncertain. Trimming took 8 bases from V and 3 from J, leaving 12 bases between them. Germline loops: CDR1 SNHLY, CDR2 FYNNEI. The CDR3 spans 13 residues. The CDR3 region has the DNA TGTGCCAGCGGCAGAATGGGGACAGATACGCAGTATTTT. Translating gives CASGRMGTDTQYF.